The present TCR beta chain was sequenced within a study of naive and memory T cell subsets. Overall study results and limits: From naive to CM, EM and EMRA, diversity decreased and Gini increased. Over 85% of naive TCR sequences appeared only once after error correction, unlike memory subsets. Findings for naive and memory subsets could not be checked against ground truth.

An equimolar mix of two oligonucleotides served as the beta constant-region primer for TRBC1 and TRBC2. TCRdb analysed the UMI-ligation and nested PCR reads with MiXCR anew, one entry per CDR3 protein. This table has tens of thousands of distinct CDR3 sequences, about an eighth appearing once. Of note for this clonotype: Its cognate antigen is unknown. A read error is possible here, since a much larger clone lies one base away.

This clonotype was sampled from a human donor in good health. Sequenced: central memory CD4+ T cells from blood.

CDR3 loop: CASSTGSGANVLTF. The CDR3 coding sequence is TGTGCCAGCAGTACAGGGTCTGGGGCCAACGTCCTGACTTTC. The chain recombines TRBV12-3 or TRBV12-4 with TRBJ2-6; TRBD1 might be the D (6 bases). There are 14 residues in the CDR3. V was trimmed by 5 bases and J by 1 base, leaving 6 bases between them.